These 29 T cell receptor beta chains share one sample of origin, sequenced in a study of cytomegalovirus exposure and HLA in healthy donors. Primers for the PCR totalled 60 Vbeta and 13 Jbeta. Method: immunoSEQ multiplex PCR; TCRdb's copy keeps in-frame clones and lacks some. Found here are roughly 100,000 clones, 60% to 80% of them singletons; the top ten hold roughly 2.6%. Sample: PBMCs. The receptors here all came from a man aged 50-60 years in good health and CMV-seropositive.

V usage is TRBV5-1 and J usage is TRBJ2-3; 8 nucleotides agree with TRBD1. The J segment lost 0 bases and the V segment lost 3 bases, leaving 9 bases of the junction unmatched. CDR3 length equals 17 residues. CDR1 SGHRS and CDR2 YFSETQ come from the germline V gene. The CDR3 region has the DNA TGCGCCAGCAGCTCCTATGGACAGGGAACTAGCACAGATACGCAGTATTTT. This encodes CASSSYGQGTSTDTQYF.

There are a few counts of this clone. V gene TRBV19 combines with J gene TRBJ1-6; D is possibly TRBD1 (6 bases). Germline CDR1 and CDR2: LNHDA and SQIVND (reference sequence). V shed 2 bases and J shed 0 bases, with 20 bases lying between them. CDR3 length: 20 amino acids. The CDR3 nucleotides read TGTGCCAGTAGTATATCTTCGGGCAGGGGACCTCTCTCCTATAATTCACCCCTCCACTTT. This codes for CASSISSGRGPLSYNSPLHF.

In regard to this clone: The same CDR3 arises from other DNA sequences in this sample as well. V gene TRBV27 combines with J gene TRBJ2-7; 7 positions agree with TRBD1. CDR3 size: 20 residues. V was clipped by 2 bases and J by 4 bases; unmatched bases: 23. Germline lookup yields CDR1 MNHEY and CDR2 SMNVEV (reference sequence). CDR3 residues: CASSLLPDPLVRDSNYEQYF. Here the CDR3 DNA reads TGTGCCAGCAGTTTACTACCGGATCCTCTAGTCCGGGACAGTAATTACGAGCAGTACTTC.

The chain employs TRBV18 and TRBJ2-5; 7 bases match TRBD2. The J call may be in error: the DNA end matches TRBJ2-7 better. Germline CDR1 is KGHSH and CDR2 is LQKENI. The CDR3 totals 14 residues. CDR3 sequence reads: CASSLGLGGDEQYF. Here the CDR3 DNA reads TGTGCCAGCTCACTCGGACTAGGCGGGGACGAGCAGTACTTC.

This chain joins TRBV11-2 and TRBJ2-5, with TRBD1 identical over 8 bases. The V gene end was trimmed by 4 bases and the J gene end by 5 bases; junction bases not matched to a gene: 6. Germline CDR1 and CDR2: SGHAT and FQNNGV. This CDR3 spans 14 amino acids. The CDR3 region has the DNA TGTGCCAGCAGCTCAGCCCAGGGGGCGGAGACCCAGTACTTC. Protein: CASSSAQGAETQYF.

The rearrangement uses TRBV5-4 and TRBJ1-4; D not certain. CDR1 SGHNT and CDR2 YYREEE come from the germline V gene (reference sequence). This CDR3 has 13 residues. Trimming shortened V by 2 bases and J by 13 bases, and 15 bases separated the two germline ends. The CDR3 DNA sequence: TGTGCCAGCAGCTTAGGACCTCCTGAGGGACTGTTTTTT. Its protein product is CASSLGPPEGLFF. The full variable domain, its missing parts supplied by reference TRBV5-4 and TRBJ1-4, is ETGVTQSPTHLIKTRGQQVTLRCSSQSGHNTVSWYQQALGQGPQFIFQYYREEENGRGNFPPRFSGLQFPNYSSELNVNALELDDSALYLCASSLGPPEGLFFGSGTQLSVL.

This clone was detected only a few times. The sample holds other DNA sequences that translate to the same CDR3. The gene calls are TRBV5-1 and TRBJ2-1; 7 nucleotides match TRBD2. This CDR3 is built from 16 residues. With 0 bases clipped from V and 0 bases from J, the junction kept 3 bases outside the gene matches. In germline, CDR1 is SGHRS, CDR2 YFSETQ. The CDR3 is CASSLGGGSSYNEQFF. CDR3 DNA: TGCGCCAGCAGCTTGGGCGGCGGGAGCTCCTACAATGAGCAGTTCTTC.

V and J are TRBV16 and TRBJ1-1, with D maybe TRBD1 (6 bases). Deletions cut 0 bases from V and 7 bases from J, with 9 bases between. Germline V gene data show CDR1 as KGHSY and CDR2 as FQNENV. The CDR3 sequence is 13 residues long. CDR3 coding DNA: TGTGCCAGCAGCCAATCGGGGGCCAGTGAAGCTTTCTTT. This codes for CASSQSGASEAFF.

This chain links TRBV14 with TRBJ2-3, with a possible D match to TRBD2 (7 bases). This CDR3 region has 17 residues. V lost 3 bases and J lost 1, with 17 bases in between. CDR1 is SGHDN and CDR2 is FVKESK in the germline V gene. The CDR3 loop is CASSQGWGGPGTDTQYF. The CDR3 DNA is TGTGCCAGCAGCCAGGGCTGGGGGGGGCCCGGCACAGATACGCAGTATTTT.

This clone was detected only a few times. This chain connects TRBV5-6 to TRBJ2-1; 13 bases fit TRBD2. V lost 5 bases to trimming and J lost 1 base; unmatched junction nucleotides: 6. Per germline, CDR1 SGHDT and CDR2 YYEEEE. The CDR3 contains 17 residues. The CDR3 bases are TGTGCCAGCAGGAGGACTAGCGGGGGCCTGTCCTACAATGAGCAGTTCTTC. Residues: CASRRTSGGLSYNEQFF.

V and J are TRBV30 and TRBJ1-2; no reliable D call. The germline gives CDR1 GTSNPN, CDR2 SVGIG (reference sequence). The V gene lost 0 bases and the J gene lost 11 bases, with 25 bases spanning the gap. The CDR3 is 16 amino acids. DNA for the CDR3: TGTGCCTGGAGTGTACTAAGACTCCAATCCTCCCAAATGTACACCTTC. Encoded protein: CAWSVLRLQSSQMYTF.

This clone has just a few counts. This chain connects TRBV2 to TRBJ1-2, with D possibly TRBD1 on 6 matching bases. Trimming took off 4 bases at V and 4 bases at J, with 13 bases between the two ends. The germline gives CDR1 SNHLY, CDR2 FYNNEI. The CDR3 sequence is 14 residues long. CDR3 coding DNA: TGTGCCAGCAGTGCGGAGGTCAGGGGCTATGGCTACACCTTC. It codes for CASSAEVRGYGYTF.

The chain is built from TRBV9 and TRBJ1-1; tentative D call: TRBD1 (5 bases). This CDR3 contains 15 residues. Trimming cost V 3 bases and J 7 bases, with 19 bases left between them. Germline lookup yields CDR1 SGDLS and CDR2 YYNGEE. CDR3 bases: TGTGCCAGCAGCGCCGGGAGTAGGGGTTCCATTGAAGCTTTCTTT. Translation: CASSAGSRGSIEAFF.

There are a few counts of this clone. This rearrangement joins TRBV2 to TRBJ2-3; 13 bases map to TRBD2. The V gene's germline CDR1 is SNHLY and CDR2 FYNNEI. Losses at the gene ends were 6 bases for V and 1 base for J; bases not matched to a gene: 7. There are 17 residues in the CDR3. As DNA, the CDR3 is TGTGCCAGCAGCTATGGACTAGCGGGAGTCGGCACAGATACGCAGTATTTT. Its protein product is CASSYGLAGVGTDTQYF.

DNA for the CDR3: TGTGCCAGCAGCTCTCGACTAGCGGGACTTAGCGAGCAGTACTTC. This sequence encodes CASSSRLAGLSEQYF. This rearrangement joins TRBV7-9 to TRBJ2-7; 11 nucleotides agree with TRBD2. Germline-derived CDR1 and CDR2 are SEHNR and FQNEAQ (reference sequence). This CDR3 region has 15 residues. The trim removed 4 bases at V and 6 bases at J, leaving 8 bases unmatched.

In its sample, this clone was seen a few times. The gene calls are TRBV7-3 and TRBJ1-1; 7 bases are shared with TRBD1. There are 13 residues in the CDR3. V shed 1 base, J shed 7 bases, and the junction held 3 bases outside the gene matches. CDR1 is SGHTA, CDR2 FQGTGA, per germline. CDR3 DNA: TGTGCCAGCAGCTTAAGGCAGGGGGGTGAAGCTTTCTTT. This codes for CASSLRQGGEAFF.

V usage is TRBV5-4 and J usage is TRBJ2-1; 9 bases are shared with TRBD2. This CDR3 spans 15 amino acids. V shed 1 base and J 9 bases; nucleotides not matched to a gene: 8. The germline gives CDR1 SGHNT, CDR2 YYREEE (reference sequence). The CDR3, as DNA: TGTGCCAGCAGCTTGCCGGCTAGCGGGAAAACTGAGCAGTTCTTC. It is translated as CASSLPASGKTEQFF.

This chain joins TRBV11-2 and TRBJ2-1, with 12 positions matching TRBD2. This CDR3 has 15 amino acids. Looked up from germline, CDR1 is SGHAT and CDR2 is FQNNGV. V lost 5 bases to trimming and J lost 6 bases; unmatched junction nucleotides: 5. The CDR3 DNA reads TGTGCCAGCAGCCTCGGACTAGCGGGGACCAATGAGCAGTTCTTC. It codes for CASSLGLAGTNEQFF.

The genes are TRBV5-1 and TRBJ2-1; 8 bases match TRBD1. The germline CDR1 and CDR2 sequences are SGHRS and YFSETQ. The junction had 5 bases not matched to a gene; V was cut back by 0 bases and J by 6 bases. The CDR3 is made up of 15 amino acids. DNA for the CDR3: TGCGCCAGCAGCTTGGCGACAGGGGTTAGCAATGAGCAGTTCTTC. Translating gives CASSLATGVSNEQFF.

This chain connects TRBV6-5 to TRBJ2-1; 9 nucleotides agree with TRBD1. CDR1 is MNHEY and CDR2 is SVGAGI in the germline V gene. The CDR3 consists of 15 residues. V gave up 5 bases and J gave up 8 bases; unmatched junction bases: 10. The CDR3 coding sequence is TGTGCCAGCAGTCGGACAGGGGCCCTTAGGGATGAGCAGTTCTTC. Translation gives CASSRTGALRDEQFF.

This clone was seen a handful of times. DNA for the CDR3: TGTGCCAGCAGCGTAATATCTAACTATGGCTACACCTTC. Protein product: CASSVISNYGYTF. The genes are TRBV9 and TRBJ1-2; D ambiguous. The V gene lost 1 base and the J gene lost 0 bases, with 4 bases spanning the gap. Looked up from germline, CDR1 is SGDLS and CDR2 is YYNGEE. The CDR3 covers 13 residues.

The chain is built from TRBV7-9 and TRBJ2-7, with 14 nucleotides matching TRBD2. The CDR3 extends over 16 amino acids. V gave up 5 bases and J gave up 2 bases; unmatched junction bases: 5. CDR1 is SEHNR and CDR2 is FQNEAQ in the germline V gene (reference sequence). CDR3 coding DNA: TGTGCCAGCAGCCAGACTAGCGGGGGGGATCCCTACGAGCAGTACTTC. Protein: CASSQTSGGDPYEQYF.

The chain links TRBV5-6 to TRBJ2-2, with 8 positions matching TRBD2. This CDR3 is 14 amino acids long. The trim removed 9 bases at V and 4 bases at J, leaving 8 bases unmatched. CDR1 SGHDT and CDR2 YYEEEE come from the germline V gene. CDR3 nucleotide sequence: TGTGCCACCCGAGCGGGAGTAGGCACCGGGGAGCTGTTTTTT. Protein sequence: CATRAGVGTGELFF.

This clone was found once. The chain links TRBV6-5 to TRBJ1-4; D gene uncertain. There are 14 residues in the CDR3. Germline lookup yields CDR1 MNHEY and CDR2 SVGAGI. Deletions cut 8 bases from V and 8 bases from J, with 18 bases between. CDR3 sequence: CASSVSPSGEKLFF. CDR3 sequence (DNA): TGTGCCAGCTCAGTCAGCCCCTCAGGAGAAAAACTGTTTTTT.

In regard to this clone: Other DNA sequences in this specimen translate into the identical CDR3. The chain carries TRBV19 and TRBJ2-1; 9 positions match TRBD1. The V gene end was trimmed by 4 bases and the J gene end by 7 bases; junction bases not matched to a gene: 14. CDR3 length: 17 residues. CDR1 and CDR2 from the germline V gene are LNHDA and SQIVND (reference sequence). The CDR3 protein is CASSRGASMTGGNEQFF. The CDR3 nucleotides are TGTGCCAGTAGTAGAGGAGCCTCCATGACAGGGGGAAATGAGCAGTTCTTC.

The chain combines TRBV5-1 with TRBJ2-3, with 13 nucleotides matching TRBD2. The CDR3 is 14 amino acids. The V gene end was trimmed by 4 bases and the J gene end by 5 bases; junction bases not matched to a gene: 1. CDR1 is SGHRS, CDR2 YFSETQ, per germline. The CDR3 loop reads CASSGLAGEDTQYF. As DNA, the CDR3 is TGCGCCAGCAGCGGACTAGCGGGAGAAGATACGCAGTATTTT.

The chain uses TRBV13 and TRBJ2-2; D might be TRBD2 (6 bases). Germline V CDR1 and CDR2: PRHDT, FYEKMQ (reference sequence). This CDR3 spans 15 amino acids. V was pared by 7 bases and J by 5 bases, with 17 bases between. This CDR3 reads CASTWRGRWTGELFF. The DNA of the CDR3 is TGTGCCAGCACCTGGAGGGGAAGGTGGACCGGGGAGCTGTTTTTT.

The rearrangement links TRBV5-5 to TRBJ1-4; a possible D gene is TRBD1 (5 bases). The CDR3 runs to 15 residues. Germline V gene sequence: CDR1 SGHKS, CDR2 YYEKEE (reference sequence). With 4 bases removed from V and 4 bases from J, the gap between germline ends came to 14 bases. CDR3 bases: TGTGCCAGCAGCGGGGCTGGGCAGGGTAATGAAAAACTGTTTTTT. This sequence encodes CASSGAGQGNEKLFF.

This chain links TRBV5-1 with TRBJ2-7; 7 bases map to TRBD1. Germline V CDR1 and CDR2: SGHRS, YFSETQ. V lost 4 bases and J lost 3; bases outside the gene matches: 7. There are 14 residues in the CDR3. CDR3 coding DNA: TGCGCCAGCAGCCTCGGGACAGCGAACTACGAGCAGTACTTC. Protein: CASSLGTANYEQYF.